Presented here are 14 T cell receptor beta chains from one specimen sequenced in a study of graft-versus-host responses after intestinal transplantation. The table came from immunoSEQ multiplex PCR; TCRdb's copy has only in-frame clones and leaves some out. The sample holds some 15,000 clones, around 94% seen once. Sequenced material: PBMCs, taken 9 days after transplant. The receptor source for this set is a human patient who received an intestinal transplant, so some T cells may come from the graft donor.

This rearrangement joins TRBV10-2 to TRBJ2-5, with D unclear. CDR3 length equals 12 residues. V was pared by 7 bases and J by 2 bases, with 8 bases between. Germline CDR1 is WSHSY and CDR2 is SAAADI. The CDR3 spells CASKNPQETQYF. The CDR3 DNA reads TGCGCCAGCAAGAATCCACAAGAGACCCAGTACTTC.

The chain employs TRBV6-5 and TRBJ2-1; 7 bases are a match to TRBD2. Trimming cost V 6 bases and J 5 bases; bases outside gene matches: 10. Germline V gives CDR1 MNHEY, CDR2 SVGAGI. The length of the CDR3 is 15 residues. The CDR3 region has the DNA TGTGCCAGCAGCCCCGTAGCGGGCATTGACAATGAGCAGTTCTTC. It codes for CASSPVAGIDNEQFF.

This chain links TRBV27 with TRBJ2-2; D gene unclear. The length of the CDR3 is 13 residues. V shed 6 bases and J shed 5 bases, with 10 bases lying between them. Looked up from germline, CDR1 is MNHEY and CDR2 is SMNVEV (reference sequence). The chain's CDR3 is CASSHDPTGELFF. The CDR3 nucleotides read TGTGCCAGCAGCCACGACCCTACCGGGGAGCTGTTTTTT.

The rearrangement links TRBV27 to TRBJ1-1; D gene uncertain. This CDR3 is built from 13 residues. CDR1 is MNHEY and CDR2 is SMNVEV in the germline V gene (reference sequence). V gave up 1 base and J gave up 1 base, with 4 bases separating them. The CDR3 nucleotides read TGTGCCAGCAGTTTATTCCCGAACACTGAAGCTTTCTTT. Protein sequence: CASSLFPNTEAFF.

The V and J genes are TRBV18 and TRBJ2-7; 10 bases match TRBD1. CDR3 size: 17 residues. CDR1 and CDR2 from the germline V gene are KGHSH and LQKENI. The ends lost 1 base at V and 3 bases at J; junction bases unmatched: 9. For the CDR3, the DNA is TGTGCCAGCTCACCACTGTTCAGGGACAGGGGATTCTACGAGCAGTACTTC. It specifies CASSPLFRDRGFYEQYF.

CDR3 nucleotide sequence: TGTGCCTTACAAACCTTGTACCAAGAGACCCAGTACTTC. It yields the protein CALQTLYQETQYF. The rearrangement links TRBV30 to TRBJ2-5; no definite D call. CDR1 and CDR2 (germline): GTSNPN, SVGIG (reference sequence). V lost 7 bases, J lost 0 bases, and 12 bases lay in between. CDR3 size: 13 residues.

The rearrangement uses TRBV7-9 and TRBJ1-6; perhaps TRBD1 as D (5 bases). The germline V gene has CDR1 SEHNR and CDR2 FQNEAQ (reference sequence). The CDR3 contains 16 residues. The germline V and J ends were trimmed by 4 bases and 8 bases, with 18 bases remaining between them. The CDR3 is CASSSVTEIFDSPLHF. The CDR3 DNA reads TGTGCCAGCAGCTCCGTGACAGAAATATTCGATTCACCCCTCCACTTT.

The genes are TRBV19 and TRBJ1-1; 7 bases fit TRBD1. V was pared by 2 bases and J by 4 bases, with 7 bases of the junction left unmatched. This CDR3 spans 15 amino acids. Germline CDR1 and CDR2: LNHDA and SQIVND (reference sequence). CDR3 amino acids: CASSISLAGGTEAFF. CDR3 nucleotide sequence: TGTGCCAGTAGTATAAGTCTGGCAGGGGGCACTGAAGCTTTCTTT.

The rearrangement links TRBV19 to TRBJ1-2; 8 bases map to TRBD1. The germline V gene encodes CDR1 LNHDA and CDR2 SQIVND (reference sequence). CDR3 length: 17 amino acids. Trimming took 5 bases from V and 0 from J; bases not matched to a gene: 11. The DNA for the CDR3 is TGTGCCAGTAGTTTTAGGACAGGGCCTCTTTCTAACTATGGCTACACCTTC. Translated, it gives CASSFRTGPLSNYGYTF.

The CDR3 sequence is CAWSGPRTDTQYF. CDR3 nucleotides: TGTGCCTGGAGCGGACCCCGCACAGATACGCAGTATTTT. This sequence joins TRBV30 and TRBJ2-3, with unresolved D. Trimming pared 3 bases from V and 1 base from J, leaving 8 bases between. Germline V gene data show CDR1 as GTSNPN and CDR2 as SVGIG (reference sequence). The CDR3 has 13 residues.

The chain recombines TRBV4-1 with TRBJ2-3, with 7 bases that match TRBD2. CDR3 length: 17 amino acids. J lost 3 bases, V lost 0 bases, and 9 bases had no gene match. Looked up from germline, CDR1 is MGHRA and CDR2 is YSYEKL. CDR3 amino acids: CASSQDQWAGATDTQYF. As DNA, the CDR3 is TGCGCCAGCAGCCAAGATCAGTGGGCGGGAGCAACAGATACGCAGTATTTT.

Comment on this clone: The CDR3 end shows no conserved phenylalanine or tryptophan, and so a read error is likely. CDR3 residues: CAWSERDEFYEQYL. DNA for the CDR3: TGTGCCTGGAGTGAGAGGGACGAGTTCTACGAGCAGTACCTC. The gene calls are TRBV30 and TRBJ2-7; D may match TRBD1 or TRBD2 (5 bases each). Germline CDR1 GTSNPN, CDR2 SVGIG (reference sequence). This CDR3 has 14 residues. V gave up 1 base and J gave up 3 bases, with 13 bases separating them.

This clone was found once. The chain carries TRBV4-1 and TRBJ2-1, with 12 bases matching TRBD2. V lost 0 bases to trimming and J lost 9 bases; unmatched junction nucleotides: 3. The CDR3 sequence is 15 residues long. Germline CDR1 MGHRA, CDR2 YSYEKL. The DNA of the CDR3 is TGCGCCAGCAGCCAAGACCCTAGCGGGAGGGGTGAGCAGTTCTTC. Its protein is CASSQDPSGRGEQFF.

This clone showed up just a few times. V usage is TRBV7-9 and J usage is TRBJ1-1; D not resolved. Trimming took 2 bases from V and 4 from J, leaving 8 bases between them. The CDR3 is 13 amino acids. Germline lookup yields CDR1 SEHNR and CDR2 FQNEAQ (reference sequence). The CDR3 coding sequence is TGTGCCAGCAGCTTATACGGTGGCACTGAAGCTTTCTTT. Translated, it gives CASSLYGGTEAFF.